This TCR beta chain was recovered during a study of blood T cells in healthy people across ages. Each sample used at least 7 million PBMCs. No fewer than 6 micrograms of total RNA were isolated from every sample. J gave up 4 bases and V 0 bases, and 9 bases lay outside the gene matches. The germline V gene has CDR1 LGHNA and CDR2 YSLEER. This CDR3 contains 18 residues. This clonotype has at least ten counts. Primers used in a second PCR of roughly 6 to 11 cycles were a sample-barcoded 5' primer and a J-beta primer mix. A single record per CDR3 protein comes from TCRdb applying MiXCR to the 5' RACE reads. The table shows more than 900,000 distinct CDR3 sequences, with 20% to 25% occurring only once. These same records also appear under a second study, on T cells of mothers and their children.

The TCR originated in a girl aged 2-10 years in good health. The rearrangement uses TRBV4-3 and TRBJ2-3, with 11 nucleotides matching TRBD2. The source material was blood. The CDR3 DNA reads as TGCGCCAGCAGCCAAGAGCTCTTAGCGGGGGGGCGACCAGATACGCAGTATTTT. It yields the protein CASSQELLAGGRPDTQYF.